Each of the 7 T cell receptor beta chains below was sequenced from the same sample in a study of blood T cell repertoires in COVID-19 (TCRdb year 2020). Library prep was done by the immunoSEQ multiplex PCR assay. TCRdb provides this immuneACCESS table in a form limited to in-frame rearrangements. Some clones are lacking; in checked studies, under half of them reflect an unresolved V gene, and why the rest are absent is not known. This sample gives a few hundred thousand clones in total; about nine tenths of them show up just once. Over 2% of the sample is taken by the ten largest. Sequenced material: peripheral blood. These receptors originate from a woman aged 50 to 60 with acute or convalescent COVID-19.

V gene TRBV5-1 combines with J gene TRBJ2-2, with a weak D call TRBD2 (6 bases). This CDR3 has 15 amino acids. The V gene's germline CDR1 is SGHRS and CDR2 YFSETQ. V was shortened by 0 bases and J by 5 bases, with 11 bases between the two germline ends. DNA of the CDR3: TGCGCCAGCAGCTTGGGCGGGGCAAGAACCGGGGAGCTGTTTTTT. Its protein product is CASSLGGARTGELFF.

The chain carries TRBV19 and TRBJ1-1; no definite D call. This CDR3 spans 12 amino acids. The V and J ends lost 3 bases and 10 bases respectively, with 12 bases between them. The germline V gene has CDR1 LNHDA and CDR2 SQIVND (reference sequence). The CDR3 here is CASSMEGSGAFF. In DNA, the CDR3 is TGTGCCAGTAGTATGGAGGGTTCGGGAGCTTTCTTT.

This chain joins TRBV19 and TRBJ1-2; 8 positions match TRBD1. Germline CDR1 reads LNHDA; CDR2 reads SQIVND (reference sequence). The ends lost 5 bases at V and 2 bases at J; junction bases unmatched: 4. The CDR3 spans 14 residues. The CDR3, as DNA: TGTGCCAGTAGTTCCGACAGGGGAAACTATGGCTACACCTTC. This gives the protein CASSSDRGNYGYTF. Together with reference TRBV19 and TRBJ1-2, the CDR3 gives the full variable domain: DGGITQSPKYLFRKEGQNVTLSCEQNLNHDAMYWYRQDPGQGLRLIYYSQIVNDFQKGDIAEGYSVSREKKESFPLTVTSAQKNPTAFYLCASSSDRGNYGYTFGSGTRLTVV.

This chain connects TRBV6-5 to TRBJ1-1, with no clear D. The V end was cut by 2 bases, the J end by 4 bases, with 11 bases between. CDR3 size: 14 residues. Germline V CDR1 and CDR2: MNHEY, SVGAGI. Here the CDR3 reads CASSYSGRRTEAFF. CDR3 coding DNA: TGTGCCAGCAGTTACAGTGGCAGGCGCACTGAAGCTTTCTTT.

This clone was recorded once. The genes are TRBV7-3 and TRBJ1-2, with TRBD1 matching 7 bases. CDR3 length: 14 amino acids. Germline lookup yields CDR1 SGHTA and CDR2 FQGTGA. J was trimmed by 6 bases and V by 1 base; bases with no gene match: 5. The CDR3 sequence: CASSLSSGGHGYTF. The CDR3 coding sequence is TGTGCCAGCAGCTTAAGTTCAGGGGGGCATGGCTACACCTTC.

V is TRBV6-5 and J is TRBJ1-5; possibly TRBD1 for D (6 bases). Germline V gene data show CDR1 as MNHEY and CDR2 as SVGAGI. V lost 4 bases and J lost 0, with 13 bases in between. The CDR3 has 16 amino acids. CDR3 in amino acids: CASSFGDTYSNQPQHF. The CDR3 DNA sequence: TGTGCCAGCAGTTTCGGGGACACATATAGCAATCAGCCCCAGCATTTT.

This clone showed up just once. The V and J genes are TRBV11-3 and TRBJ1-4; 9 bases match TRBD1. The ends lost 5 bases at V and 7 bases at J; junction bases unmatched: 8. CDR1 is SGHNT, CDR2 YENEEA, per germline. The CDR3 loop spans 15 amino acids. CDR3 DNA: TGTGCCAGCAGCCTACGGACAGGGGCTATTGAAAAACTGTTTTTT. It yields the protein CASSLRTGAIEKLFF.